This TCR beta chain was identified during a study of blood T cell repertoires in COVID-19. Study at large: Sources were T cells, B-cell-depleted T cells, or PBMCs; the material itself was cDNA or gDNA.

The CDR3 loop spans 14 amino acids. The germline V gene has CDR1 MNHEY and CDR2 SVGAGI. J was trimmed by 2 bases and V by 5 bases; bases with no gene match: 6. Using immunoSEQ multiplex PCR, the repertoire was profiled, and TCRdb retains in-frame clones only, with some absent. The sample lists around 140,000 clones; about nine tenths were seen once. This TCR derives from a man aged 45-65 years who had recovered from COVID-19. The sequenced sample consisted of peripheral blood. The chain uses TRBV6-5 and TRBJ2-7; the match to TRBD2 covers 7 bases. In nucleotides, the CDR3 is TGTGCCAGCAGTCCGGGACTAACGCCCTACGAGCAGTACTTC. Protein product: CASSPGLTPYEQYF.